This TCR beta chain derives from a study of monozygotic twins with inflammatory bowel disease. With respect to this clonotype: Its antigen is not known.

TCRdb re-called the 5' RACE reads and shows each CDR3 protein once, DNA omitted. Recorded for this sample: a few hundred thousand distinct CDR3 sequences. The germline V gene encodes CDR1 LNHNV and CDR2 YYDKDF (reference sequence). This CDR3 region has 15 residues. Overall study results and limits: Relative to healthy twins, IBD patients had fewer clonotypes in common with others, a gap that was especially apparent with disease activity.

The sample was blood. This receptor was obtained from a human donor with ulcerative colitis or Crohn's disease, or a healthy co-twin of an affected twin (not recorded which). This rearrangement joins TRBV15 to TRBJ2-7. This CDR3 is CATSREAGRSYEQYF.